This is a list of T cell receptor beta chains from one sample in a study of T cell clones after liver transplantation. This table comes from immunoSEQ multiplex PCR, and its TCRdb copy is limited to in-frame clones, with some not included. Of around 60,000 clones detected, 71% appear once; the ten largest clones hold 15%. This specimen was CD4+ T cells from blood, taken before liver transplant. These receptors all stem from a human donor who received a liver transplant. Each CDR3 is given with its conserved first and last residue. Each record gives: V gene, CDR3 length, J gene, CDR3 protein.

TRBV6-4	11	TRBJ2-7	CASSAPPEWRF
TRBV19	14	TRBJ2-7	CASSLRTSFYEQYF
TRBV5-1	14	TRBJ2-7	CASSSGTGGSEQYF
TRBV6-6	16	TRBJ1-1	CASSYDRTGRNTEAFF
TRBV6-1	12	TRBJ2-7	CASTLTRDEQYF
TRBV19	13	TRBJ2-7	CASSTQGKGEQYF
TRBV19	14	TRBJ1-5	CASSPGGLGQPQHF
TRBV5-1	15	TRBJ2-7	CASSLAVAGIHEQYF
TRBV10-3	14	TRBJ1-1	CAISEGGEYTEAFF
TRBV13	15	TRBJ2-1	CASSLTGGQYNEQFF
TRBV10-3	16	TRBJ1-6	CAISESWGRLNSPLHF
TRBV4-1	17	TRBJ1-5	CASSQPDRGSSNQPQHF
TRBV10-3	16	TRBJ1-3	CAISEGQGGAGNTIYF
TRBV7-3	14	TRBJ2-2	CASSPGQSTGELFF
TRBV28	16	TRBJ2-7	CASSFLLGTAAYEQYF
TRBV23-1	16	TRBJ1-1	CASIPRGRNFNTEAFF
TRBV4-1	17	TRBJ2-1	CASSQGRTSGALEEQFF
TRBV15	13	TRBJ2-7	CATSRWGAYEQYF
TRBV7-8	16	TRBJ2-1	CASSLVGGSSYNEQFF
TRBV7-2	13	TRBJ2-5	CASSPGQGETQYF
TRBV2	15	TRBJ2-7	CASSVGRGTTYEQYF
TRBV7-2	14	TRBJ1-1	CASSLYAGNTEAFF
TRBV28	17	TRBJ2-3	CASSFSGLGKGADTQYF
TRBV9	17	TRBJ2-1	CASSPTTSGGSYNEQFF
TRBV7-9	14	TRBJ1-1	CASSFSGVYTEAFF
TRBV7-9	15	TRBJ1-4	CASSPAGSSNEKLFF
TRBV28	16	TRBJ2-6	CASSLSTGSGANVLTF